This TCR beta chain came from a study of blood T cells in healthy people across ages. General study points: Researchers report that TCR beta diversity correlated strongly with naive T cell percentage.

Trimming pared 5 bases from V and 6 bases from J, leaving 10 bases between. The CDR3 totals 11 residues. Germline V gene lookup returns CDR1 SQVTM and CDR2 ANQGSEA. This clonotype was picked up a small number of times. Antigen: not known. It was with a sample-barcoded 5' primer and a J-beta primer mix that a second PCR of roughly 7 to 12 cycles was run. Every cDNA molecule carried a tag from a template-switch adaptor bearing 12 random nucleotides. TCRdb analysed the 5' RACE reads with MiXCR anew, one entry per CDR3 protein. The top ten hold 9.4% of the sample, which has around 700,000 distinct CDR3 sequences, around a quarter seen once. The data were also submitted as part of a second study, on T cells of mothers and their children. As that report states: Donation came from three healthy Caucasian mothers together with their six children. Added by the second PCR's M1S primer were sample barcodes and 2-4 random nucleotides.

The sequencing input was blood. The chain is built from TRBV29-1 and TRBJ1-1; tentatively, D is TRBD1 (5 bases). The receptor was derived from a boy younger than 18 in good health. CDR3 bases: TGCAGCGTTACAGGCGTCCCTGAAGCTTTCTTT. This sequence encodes CSVTGVPEAFF.